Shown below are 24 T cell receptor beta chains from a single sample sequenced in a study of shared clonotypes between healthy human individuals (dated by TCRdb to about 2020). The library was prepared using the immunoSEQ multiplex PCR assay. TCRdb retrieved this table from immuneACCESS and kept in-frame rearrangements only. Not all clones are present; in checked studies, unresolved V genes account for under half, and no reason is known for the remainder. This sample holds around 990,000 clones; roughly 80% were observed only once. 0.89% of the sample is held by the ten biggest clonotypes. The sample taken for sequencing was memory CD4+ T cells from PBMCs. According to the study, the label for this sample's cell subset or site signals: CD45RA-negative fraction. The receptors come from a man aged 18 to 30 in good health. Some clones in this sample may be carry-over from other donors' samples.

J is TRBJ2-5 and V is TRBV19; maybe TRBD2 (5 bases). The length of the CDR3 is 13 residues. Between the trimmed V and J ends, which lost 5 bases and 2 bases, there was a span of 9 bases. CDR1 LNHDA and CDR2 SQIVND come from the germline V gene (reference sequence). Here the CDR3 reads CASSPLAQETQYF. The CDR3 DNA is TGTGCCAGTAGTCCTCTAGCACAAGAGACCCAGTACTTC. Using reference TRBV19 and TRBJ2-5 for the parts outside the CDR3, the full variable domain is DGGITQSPKYLFRKEGQNVTLSCEQNLNHDAMYWYRQDPGQGLRLIYYSQIVNDFQKGDIAEGYSVSREKKESFPLTVTSAQKNPTAFYLCASSPLAQETQYFGPGTRLLVL.

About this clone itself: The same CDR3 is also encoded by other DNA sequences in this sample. The CDR3: CASSLTVYEQYF. The CDR3 DNA follows: TGTGCCAGCAGTTTAACGGTCTACGAGCAGTACTTC. The rearrangement uses TRBV28 and TRBJ2-7; unclear D gene. CDR1 MDHEN and CDR2 SYDVKM come from the germline V gene. CDR3 length: 12 residues. Trimming cost V 2 bases and J 3 bases, with 5 bases left between them.

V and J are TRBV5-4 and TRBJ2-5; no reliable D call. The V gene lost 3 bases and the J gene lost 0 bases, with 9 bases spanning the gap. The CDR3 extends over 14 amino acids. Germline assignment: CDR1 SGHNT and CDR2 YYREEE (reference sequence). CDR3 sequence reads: CASSSAMYQETQYF. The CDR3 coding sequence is TGTGCCAGCAGCTCGGCCATGTACCAAGAGACCCAGTACTTC.

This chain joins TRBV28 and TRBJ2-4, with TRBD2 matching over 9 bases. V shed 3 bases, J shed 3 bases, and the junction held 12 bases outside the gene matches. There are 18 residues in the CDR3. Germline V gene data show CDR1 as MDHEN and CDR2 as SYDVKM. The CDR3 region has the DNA TGTGCCAGCAGTTTTGTCGCTAGCGGGAAAAGGGGCAAAAACATTCAGTACTTC. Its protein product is CASSFVASGKRGKNIQYF.

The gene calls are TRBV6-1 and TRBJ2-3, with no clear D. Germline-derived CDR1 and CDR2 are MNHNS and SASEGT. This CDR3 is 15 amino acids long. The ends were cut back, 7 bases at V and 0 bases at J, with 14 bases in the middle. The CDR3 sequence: CASKSFRQSTDTQYF. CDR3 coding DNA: TGTGCCAGCAAATCGTTTCGTCAGAGCACAGATACGCAGTATTTT.

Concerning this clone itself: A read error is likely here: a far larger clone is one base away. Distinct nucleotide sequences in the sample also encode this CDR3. CDR3 bases: TGTGCCTGGGGCCCGGGGAACACTGAAGCTTTCTTT. This encodes CAWGPGNTEAFF. The chain uses TRBV30 and TRBJ1-1, with no clear D. The CDR3 extends over 12 amino acids. Trimming took 5 bases from V and 1 from J, leaving 8 bases between them. Germline lookup yields CDR1 GTSNPN and CDR2 SVGIG (reference sequence). The full variable domain, with the rest looked up from reference TRBV30 and TRBJ1-1, is SQTIHQWPATLVQPVGSPLSLECTVEGTSNPNLYWYRQAAGRGLQLLFYSVGIGQISSEVPQNLSASRPQDRQFILSSKKLLLSDSGFYLCAWGPGNTEAFFGQGTRLTVV.

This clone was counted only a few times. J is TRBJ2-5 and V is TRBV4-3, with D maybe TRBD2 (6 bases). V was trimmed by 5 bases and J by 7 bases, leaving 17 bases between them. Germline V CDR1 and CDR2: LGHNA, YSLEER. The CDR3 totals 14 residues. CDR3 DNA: TGCGCCAGCAGCTCCGGACTTGCAGCGGGGACCCAGTACTTC. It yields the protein CASSSGLAAGTQYF.

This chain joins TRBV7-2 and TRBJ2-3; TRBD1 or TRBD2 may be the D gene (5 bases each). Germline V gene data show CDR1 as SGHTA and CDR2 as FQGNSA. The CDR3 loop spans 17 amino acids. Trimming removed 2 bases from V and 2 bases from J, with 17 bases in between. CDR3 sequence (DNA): TGTGCCAGCAGCTTATCCCGGGGCCGCGGAGCCACAGATACGCAGTATTTT. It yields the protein CASSLSRGRGATDTQYF.

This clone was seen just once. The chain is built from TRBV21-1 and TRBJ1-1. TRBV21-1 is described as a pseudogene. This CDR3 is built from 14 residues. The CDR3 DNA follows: TGTGCCAGCAGCAAACCAGATATCGGAACTGAAGCTTTCTTT. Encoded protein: CASSKPDIGTEAFF.

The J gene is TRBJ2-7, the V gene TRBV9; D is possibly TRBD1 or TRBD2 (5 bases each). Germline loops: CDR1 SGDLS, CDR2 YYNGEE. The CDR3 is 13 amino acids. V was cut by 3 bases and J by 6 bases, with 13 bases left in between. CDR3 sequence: CASSAEGQGEQYF. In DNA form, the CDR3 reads TGTGCCAGCAGCGCAGAGGGGCAGGGCGAGCAGTACTTC.

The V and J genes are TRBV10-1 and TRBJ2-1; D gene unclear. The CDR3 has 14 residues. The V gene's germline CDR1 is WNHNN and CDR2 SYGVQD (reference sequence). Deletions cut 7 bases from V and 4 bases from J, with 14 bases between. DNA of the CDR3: TGCGCCAGCATTTGCGGTCAGAAGTACAATGAGCAGTTCTTC. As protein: CASICGQKYNEQFF.

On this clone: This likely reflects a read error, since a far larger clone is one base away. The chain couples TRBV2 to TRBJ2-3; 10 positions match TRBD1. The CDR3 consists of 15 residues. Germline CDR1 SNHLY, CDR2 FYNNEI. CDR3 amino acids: CTSSGQGVGKDTQYF. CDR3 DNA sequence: TGTACCAGCAGCGGACAGGGGGTTGGTAAAGATACGCAGTATTTT.

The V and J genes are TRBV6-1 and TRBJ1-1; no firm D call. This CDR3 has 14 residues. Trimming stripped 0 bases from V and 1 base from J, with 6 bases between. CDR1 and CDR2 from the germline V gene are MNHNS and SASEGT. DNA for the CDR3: TGTGCCAGCAGTGAAGCGTCGCCGAACACTGAAGCTTTCTTT. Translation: CASSEASPNTEAFF.

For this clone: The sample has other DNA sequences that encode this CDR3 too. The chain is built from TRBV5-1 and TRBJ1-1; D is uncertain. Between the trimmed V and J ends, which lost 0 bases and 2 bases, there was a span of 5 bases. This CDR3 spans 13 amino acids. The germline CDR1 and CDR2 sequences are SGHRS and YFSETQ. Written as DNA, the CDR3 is TGCGCCAGCAGCTTGGACAGCAACACTGAAGCTTTCTTT. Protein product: CASSLDSNTEAFF.

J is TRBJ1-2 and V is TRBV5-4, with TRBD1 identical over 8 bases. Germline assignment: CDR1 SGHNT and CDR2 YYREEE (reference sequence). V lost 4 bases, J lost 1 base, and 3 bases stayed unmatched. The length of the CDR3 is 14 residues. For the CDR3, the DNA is TGTGCCAGCAGCATACAGGGGGTTAACTATGGCTACACCTTC. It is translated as CASSIQGVNYGYTF.

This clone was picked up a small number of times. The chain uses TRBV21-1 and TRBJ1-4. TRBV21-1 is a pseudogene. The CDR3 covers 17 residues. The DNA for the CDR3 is TGTGCCAGCAGCAAAGGCCCCTCGGGGCGTACTAATGAAAAACTGTTTTTT. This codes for CASSKGPSGRTNEKLFF.

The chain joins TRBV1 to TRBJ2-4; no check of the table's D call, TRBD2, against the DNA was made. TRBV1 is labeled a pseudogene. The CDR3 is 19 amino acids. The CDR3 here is CTSSQDGQLGREGENIQYF. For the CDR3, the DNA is TGCACCAGCAGCCAAGATGGCCAATTGGGGCGGGAGGGCGAAAACATTCAGTACTTC.

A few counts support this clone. Here the CDR3 reads CASSRIGQGETQYF. CDR3 DNA: TGTGCCAGTAGCAGAATAGGACAGGGCGAGACCCAGTACTTC. The chain is built from TRBV19 and TRBJ2-5; TRBD1 agrees at 8 bases. The CDR3 is 14 amino acids. Trimming cost V 6 bases and J 5 bases; bases outside gene matches: 8. Germline V gene sequence: CDR1 LNHDA, CDR2 SQIVND (reference sequence). The variable domain in full, completed from reference TRBV19 and TRBJ2-5, reads DGGITQSPKYLFRKEGQNVTLSCEQNLNHDAMYWYRQDPGQGLRLIYYSQIVNDFQKGDIAEGYSVSREKKESFPLTVTSAQKNPTAFYLCASSRIGQGETQYFGPGTRLLVL.

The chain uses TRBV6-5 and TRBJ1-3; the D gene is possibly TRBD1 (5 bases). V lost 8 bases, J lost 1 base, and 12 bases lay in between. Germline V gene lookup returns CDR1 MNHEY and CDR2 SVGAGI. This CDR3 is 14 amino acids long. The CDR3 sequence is CASGRGGSGNTIYF. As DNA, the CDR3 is TGTGCCAGCGGTCGGGGGGGTTCTGGAAACACCATATATTTT.

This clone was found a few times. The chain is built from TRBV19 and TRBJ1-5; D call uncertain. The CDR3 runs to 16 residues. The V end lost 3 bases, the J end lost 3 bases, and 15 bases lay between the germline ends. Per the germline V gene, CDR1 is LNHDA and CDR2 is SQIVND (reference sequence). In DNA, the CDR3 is TGTGCCAGTAGTATCGGGCCCTTGCTTTACAATCAGCCCCAGCATTTT. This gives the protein CASSIGPLLYNQPQHF.

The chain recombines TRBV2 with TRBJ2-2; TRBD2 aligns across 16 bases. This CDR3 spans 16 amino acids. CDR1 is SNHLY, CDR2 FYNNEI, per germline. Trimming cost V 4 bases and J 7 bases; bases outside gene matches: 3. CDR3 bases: TGTGCCAGCAGTGCCGGGACTAGCGGGAGGGTCGGGGAGCTGTTTTTT. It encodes CASSAGTSGRVGELFF.

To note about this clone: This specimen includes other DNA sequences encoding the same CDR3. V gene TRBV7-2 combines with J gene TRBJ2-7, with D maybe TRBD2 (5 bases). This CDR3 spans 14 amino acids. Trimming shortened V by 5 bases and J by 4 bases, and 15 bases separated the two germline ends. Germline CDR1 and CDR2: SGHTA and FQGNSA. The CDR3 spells CASSQRAGGYEQYF. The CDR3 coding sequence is TGTGCCAGCAGCCAAAGGGCGGGCGGTTACGAGCAGTACTTC.

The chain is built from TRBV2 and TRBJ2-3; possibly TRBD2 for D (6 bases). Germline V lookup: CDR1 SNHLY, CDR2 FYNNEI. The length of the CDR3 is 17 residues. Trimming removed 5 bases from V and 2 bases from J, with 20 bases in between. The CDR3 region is CASSYGLIAEPTDTQYF. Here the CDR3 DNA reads TGTGCCAGCAGTTACGGCCTTATAGCGGAACCCACAGATACGCAGTATTTT. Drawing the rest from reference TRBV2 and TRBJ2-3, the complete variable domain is EPEVTQTPSHQVTQMGQEVILRCVPISNHLYFYWYRQILGQKVEFLVSFYNNEISEKSEIFDDQFSVERPDGSNFTLKIRSTKLEDSAMYFCASSYGLIAEPTDTQYFGPGTRLTVL.

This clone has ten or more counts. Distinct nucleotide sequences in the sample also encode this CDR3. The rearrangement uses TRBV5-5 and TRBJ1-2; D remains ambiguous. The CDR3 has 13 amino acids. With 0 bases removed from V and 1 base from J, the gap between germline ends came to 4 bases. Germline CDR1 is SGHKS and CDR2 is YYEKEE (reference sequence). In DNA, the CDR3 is TGTGCCAGCAGCTTGGGGGATAACTATGGCTACACCTTC. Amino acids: CASSLGDNYGYTF.